This TCR beta chain was retrieved from a study of shared clonotypes between healthy human individuals. Study background: With ages of 18 to 49, the donors were two women and a few men.

Genomic DNA from each subset was divided evenly over several immunoSEQ plates. Data came from immunoSEQ multiplex PCR; TCRdb stores just in-frame clones and leaves some out. This sample has 450,000 to 500,000 clones, with approximately 78% found just once. General observations from the study: Blood was the only sampled material, and tissue repertoires likely differ.

Worth noting for this clone: Its antigen is not known.

Input material: PBMCs. The sequence was obtained from a woman in her forties in good health. Some clones in this sample may be carry-over from other donors' samples.

CDR3 protein: CASSPPPFGSNQPQHF. Written as DNA, the CDR3 is TGTGCCAGTAGTCCCCCGCCCTTTGGTAGCAATCAGCCCCAGCATTTT. The gene calls are TRBV19 and TRBJ1-5; unclear D gene. The V end lost 5 bases, the J end lost 0 bases, and 14 bases lay between the germline ends. In germline, CDR1 is LNHDA, CDR2 SQIVND (reference sequence). The CDR3 extends over 16 amino acids.